The clone carrying this T cell receptor (beta chain) was detected once. Assay used: immunoSEQ multiplex PCR; TCRdb lists only in-frame clones, some missing. The data hold tens of thousands of clones, with about 86% observed a single time. These data belong to a study of blood T cell repertoires in COVID-19. Study information: The samples span acute and convalescent COVID-19 from the United States, Italy and Spain.

V gave up 0 bases and J gave up 5 bases; unmatched junction bases: 9. Germline lookup yields CDR1 SGHRS and CDR2 YFSETQ. The CDR3 sequence is 16 residues long. Material for sequencing was peripheral blood. The chain links TRBV5-1 to TRBJ2-7; 9 bases are shared with TRBD1. The TCR comes from a man aged 55-75 years with acute or convalescent COVID-19. Here the CDR3 DNA reads TGCGCCAGCAGCTTGGCGGACAGGGGAAGTTGGGACGAGCAGTACTTC. Translation: CASSLADRGSWDEQYF.